The entry below gives a single TCR beta chain sequence along with its context. Its specificity is not known. Germline CDR1 SGHTA, CDR2 FQGNSA. Deletions cut 0 bases from V and 4 bases from J, with 9 bases between. The CDR3 sequence is 14 residues long. Isolation of CD4+ T cells took place after nine to ten days of culture. As their vaccination, participants received two doses of either BNT162b2 or mRNA-1273. The data were obtained in a study of vaccination effects on CD4 cells after COVID-19. Generated by immunoSEQ multiplex PCR, the TCRdb table keeps only in-frame clones and is missing some. In the table there are tens of thousands of clones, around 74% of which are singletons.

The rearrangement links TRBV7-2 to TRBJ2-5; D is perhaps TRBD2 (6 bases). The receptor was derived from a human donor who received a COVID-19 vaccine. This specimen consisted of CD4+ T cells from PBMCs cultured without peptide, obtained after COVID-19 vaccination. The CDR3 nucleotides are TGTGCCAGCAGCTTAGCGGGGGGTGGAGAGACCCAGTACTTC. Its protein is CASSLAGGGETQYF. The entire variable domain, with the rest obtained from reference TRBV7-2 and TRBJ2-5, is as follows: GAGVSQSPSNKVTEKGKDVELRCDPISGHTALYWYRQSLGQGLEFLIYFQGNSAPDKSGLPSDRFSAERTGGSVSTLTIQRTQQEDSAVYLCASSLAGGGETQYFGPGTRLLVL.